The 5 T cell receptor beta chains listed next were all sequenced from one sample in a study. TCRdb processed the 5' RACE reads anew with MiXCR; each CDR3 protein has one entry. The sample holds about 40,000 distinct CDR3 sequences, over 15% seen once. The sample consisted of naive CD4+ T cells sorted from a lymph node. Specified subset: naive CD4+ T cells, CD4+CD45RA+CD25-. The origin of the receptors is a female donor with breast cancer.

This clonotype was found many times. The chain has TRBV20-1 and TRBJ1-1; D unresolved. The CDR3 is 14 residues long. Germline values: CDR1 DFQATT, CDR2 SNEGSKA (reference sequence). V lost 3 bases and J lost 4, with 15 bases in between. The CDR3 sequence: CSARAPLLGTEAFF. CDR3 bases: TGCAGTGCTAGGGCGCCTCTACTAGGCACTGAAGCTTTCTTT.

The rearrangement uses TRBV4-1 and TRBJ2-3, with D maybe TRBD2 (7 bases). The CDR3 extends over 14 amino acids. Trimming cost V 3 bases and J 8 bases, with 15 bases left between them. Germline CDR1 is MGHRA and CDR2 is YSYEKL. CDR3 sequence reads: CASSQSGGLATQYF. The DNA of the CDR3 is TGCGCCAGCAGCCAGTCGGGGGGCCTAGCTACGCAGTATTTT.

This clonotype was recorded many times. The V gene is TRBV12-3 or TRBV12-4, the J gene TRBJ1-2; a weak D match, TRBD1 (5 bases). Trimming cost V 5 bases and J 6 bases, with 16 bases left between them. The CDR3 is 14 amino acids. This chain's CDR3 is CASSLRQSQDGYTF. CDR3 bases: TGTGCCAGCAGTCTCAGACAGTCGCAGGATGGCTACACCTTC.

The CDR3 sequence is CASSQTSGRVPNEQFF. Written as DNA, the CDR3 is TGTGCCAGCAGCCAAACAAGCGGGAGGGTCCCCAATGAGCAGTTCTTC. The chain joins TRBV3-1 to TRBJ2-1, with TRBD2 matching over 10 bases. The CDR3 sequence is 16 residues long. The ends lost 2 bases at V and 6 bases at J; junction bases unmatched: 7. CDR1 and CDR2 (germline): LGHDT, YNNKEL (reference sequence).

Remarks on this clonotype: At one end the junction does not follow the germline gene, possibly because of a read error. The rearrangement joins TRBV3-1 to TRBJ2-7, with TRBD2 matching over 10 bases. The CDR3 is 18 residues long. CDR1 LGHDT and CDR2 YNNKEL come from the germline V gene (reference sequence). The CDR3 loop reads CAGSQESSGGGLSYEQYF. CDR3 sequence (DNA): TGTGCCGGCAGCCAAGAATCGAGCGGGGGGGGCCTCTCCTACGAGCAGTACTTC.